The clone carrying this T cell receptor beta chain was observed a few times. Its antigen is not known. The data stem from a study of cytomegalovirus exposure and HLA in healthy donors. Study summary: Earlier, 100 million to 120 million unique TCR beta sequences were recovered from roughly 170 million T cells by an analysis.

Overall study findings and caveats: Sequencing artifact likely explains a cluster of highly shared sequence variants. According to reports, the classifier identified cytomegalovirus status with high specificity and sensitivity. Fewer N-insertions than the roughly 630-donor mean were reportedly shown by an Asian-associated ancestry cluster in a later analysis.

This PCR relied on a set of 60 Vbeta primers and 13 Jbeta primers. TCRdb's table, derived via immunoSEQ multiplex PCR, lists solely in-frame clones and lacks some. The sample has fewer than 200,000 clones, roughly 80% seen once; the top ten hold roughly 2%. Sequencing input: PBMCs. The TCR comes from a female donor in good health and CMV-seronegative.

The CDR3 reads CASSKGRKTEAFF. CDR3 coding DNA: TGTGCCAGTAGCAAGGGGAGGAAGACTGAAGCTTTCTTT. The J gene is TRBJ1-1, the V gene TRBV19, with D maybe TRBD1 (5 bases). CDR1 is LNHDA and CDR2 is SQIVND in the germline V gene (reference sequence). This CDR3 is built from 13 residues. V was shortened by 6 bases and J by 5 bases, with 13 bases between the two germline ends.